The entry that follows covers one T cell receptor beta chain sequence. Its antigen is as yet unknown. Clones were sequenced by immunoSEQ multiplex PCR, and TCRdb holds only the in-frame ones, with some missing. The table has millions of clones, 90% to 95% seen once; the top ten hold more than 1.5%. Germline CDR1 is MNHEY and CDR2 is SMNVEV (reference sequence). J was trimmed by 2 bases and V by 6 bases; bases with no gene match: 10. The CDR3 spans 16 residues. The data derive from a study of shared clonotypes between healthy human individuals. Study-wide context: There were three CD4 naive, three CD4 memory, two CD8 naive and one CD8 memory plates per donor. General study findings and limits: Sorted-subset sequencing was shown by rarefaction to be incomplete despite large depth. Specimens sampled were limited to blood, with tissue repertoires likely differing.

CD45RO-negative cells were positively selected for CCR7, leaving out terminally differentiated effector memory CD45RA+ cells. The donors were adults (healthy and HIV-negative) with no recent acute infections or vaccinations. The TCR comes from a man younger than 35 in good health. Some clones in this sample may be carry-over from other donors' samples. Sequenced sample: naive CD8+ T cells from PBMCs. The rearrangement links TRBV27 to TRBJ2-1, with TRBD2 matching over 7 bases. The CDR3 protein is CASSLRVAGAYNEQFF. In DNA form, the CDR3 reads TGTGCCAGCAGCCTTAGAGTGGCGGGAGCCTACAATGAGCAGTTCTTC.